Described below is a single T cell receptor beta chain sequence and its context. Its antigen is currently unknown. The CDR3 is 15 amino acids. Germline V CDR1 and CDR2: LGHNA, YNFKEQ. The V end was cut by 0 bases, the J end by 8 bases, with 13 bases between. These data come from a study of cytomegalovirus exposure and HLA in healthy donors. Study-level results: Presence/absence analysis assumed near-uniform sequencing depth across donors. A later analysis by the authors found several of the most significant clusters apparently linked to common viral pathogens.

Primers: 60 Vbeta forward and 13 Jbeta reverse. Here immunoSEQ multiplex PCR was the method, and the copy in TCRdb shows in-frame clones only, minus some. The sample shows roughly 51,000 clones, about four fifths of them seen only once. Input material: PBMCs. This clonotype was obtained from a boy aged 10-17 years in good health and CMV-seropositive. The genes are TRBV4-2 and TRBJ2-2; weak D call: TRBD1 (5 bases). For the CDR3, the DNA is TGTGCCAGCAGCCAAGATGGGCAGGGTCGAGGGGAGCTGTTTTTT. Encoded protein: CASSQDGQGRGELFF.